The 17 T cell receptor beta chains below all came from one sample that was sequenced in a study of T cells of healthy individuals. A single record per CDR3 protein comes from TCRdb applying MiXCR to the 5' RACE reads. The data show around 79,000 distinct CDR3 sequences, more than 4.5% seen once. All receptors derive from a female donor in good health.

This clonotype was counted ten times or more. This rearrangement joins TRBV7-9 to TRBJ2-1; D is possibly TRBD1 or TRBD2 (5 bases each). The V end was cut by 4 bases, the J end by 10 bases, with 20 bases between. CDR1 is SEHNR and CDR2 is FQNEAQ in the germline V gene (reference sequence). This CDR3 is 15 amino acids long. The CDR3 reads CASSSLGTSHEEQFF. CDR3 sequence (DNA): TGTGCCAGCAGCTCTCTTGGGACCTCCCACGAGGAGCAGTTCTTC.

On this clonotype itself: The junction and the germline gene differ at one end; a read error may be behind it. The rearrangement links TRBV7-9 to TRBJ1-4; maybe TRBD1 (6 bases). The CDR3 totals 14 residues. Germline loops: CDR1 SEHNR, CDR2 FQNEAQ (reference sequence). The CDR3, as DNA: TGTGCCATCACCTCCGGGACATATACTGAAAACCTGTTTTTT. This translates into CAITSGTYTENLFF.

This clonotype was counted many times. The V call is TRBV6-2 or TRBV6-3, the J call TRBJ2-1; D unclear. Germline loops: CDR1 MNHEY, CDR2 SVGEGT. The CDR3 loop spans 13 amino acids. V was trimmed by 1 base and J by 4 bases, leaving 5 bases between them. This CDR3 is CASSYWPYNEQFF. CDR3 DNA: TGTGCCAGCAGTTACTGGCCGTACAATGAGCAGTTCTTC.

This clonotype was counted ten times or more. This CDR3 is CASSFAGSYEQYF. The CDR3 DNA follows: TGTGCCAGCAGCTTCGCGGGGTCCTACGAGCAGTACTTC. V gene TRBV7-2 combines with J gene TRBJ2-7; a weak D match, TRBD2 (6 bases). The CDR3 is 13 amino acids. Germline-derived CDR1 and CDR2 are SGHTA and FQGNSA. Deletions cut 3 bases from V and 1 base from J, with 7 bases between.

This clonotype was picked up many times. V is TRBV2 and J is TRBJ2-1, with TRBD2 as a possible D gene (6 bases). This CDR3 has 15 amino acids. Germline V gene lookup returns CDR1 SNHLY and CDR2 FYNNEI. Trimming stripped 4 bases from V and 2 bases from J, with 12 bases between. CDR3 residues: CASSAETSTYNEQFF. CDR3 nucleotide sequence: TGTGCCAGCAGTGCGGAGACTAGTACCTACAATGAGCAGTTCTTC.

In this sample, this clonotype turned up many times. The V call is TRBV11-3, the J call TRBJ2-1; D gene ambiguous. Per the germline V gene, CDR1 is SGHNT and CDR2 is YENEEA. The CDR3 runs 14 residues. Trimming stripped 5 bases from V and 6 bases from J, with 14 bases between. The CDR3 region has the DNA TGTGCCAGCAGCCGTACCACCCCTCCCAATGAGCAGTTCTTC. As protein: CASSRTTPPNEQFF.

This clonotype showed up many times. J is TRBJ1-6 and V is TRBV2; 9 nucleotides align to TRBD1. The CDR3 spans 15 residues. Germline V gene data show CDR1 as SNHLY and CDR2 as FYNNEI. J gave up 7 bases and V 6 bases, and 7 bases lay outside the gene matches. The CDR3 DNA reads TGTGCCAGCAGGGGACAGGGTATAATGAATTCACCCCTCCACTTT. Translation: CASRGQGIMNSPLHF.

In its sample, this clonotype was seen many times. CDR3 bases: TGTGCCAGCAGCAGAGGGACTAGCGGGATGAATGAGCAGTTCTTC. Its protein product is CASSRGTSGMNEQFF. This chain links TRBV6-5 with TRBJ2-1, with 13 bases identical to TRBD2. The CDR3 extends over 15 amino acids. CDR1 MNHEY and CDR2 SVGAGI come from the germline V gene. Germline trimming cut 6 bases from V and 7 bases from J; bases unmatched to any gene: 6.

This clonotype was picked up many times. The V gene is TRBV7-2, the J gene TRBJ2-6; 12 positions match TRBD2. Per the germline V gene, CDR1 is SGHTA and CDR2 is FQGNSA. The CDR3 is made up of 18 amino acids. V was clipped by 5 bases and J by 1 base; unmatched bases: 6. Here the CDR3 DNA reads TGTGCCAGCAGCCCCAGACTAGCGGGAGCATCTGGGGCCAACGTCCTGACTTTC. Protein product: CASSPRLAGASGANVLTF. The variable domain in full, with the rest retrieved from reference TRBV7-2 and TRBJ2-6, is GAGVSQSPSNKVTEKGKDVELRCDPISGHTALYWYRQSLGQGLEFLIYFQGNSAPDKSGLPSDRFSAERTGGSVSTLTIQRTQQEDSAVYLCASSPRLAGASGANVLTFGAGSRLTVL.

This clonotype was picked up many times. The chain uses TRBV12-3 or TRBV12-4 and TRBJ2-1; D possibly matches TRBD1 or TRBD2 (5 bases each). V lost 7 bases and J lost 3, with 13 bases in between. The CDR3 totals 14 residues. The CDR3 DNA reads as TGTGCCAGCACCTCGGGGCAGAACTACAATGAGCAGTTCTTC. It encodes CASTSGQNYNEQFF.

Only a few counts were recorded for this clonotype. This chain uses TRBV7-2 with TRBJ1-6; D is unclear. The CDR3 covers 16 residues. V was shortened by 0 bases and J by 10 bases, with 16 bases between the two germline ends. Germline V gene lookup returns CDR1 SGHTA and CDR2 FQGNSA. This CDR3 reads CASSLAATASQSPLHF. As DNA, the CDR3 is TGTGCCAGCAGCTTAGCCGCCACAGCCTCCCAATCACCCCTCCACTTT.

This clonotype came up a few times. CDR3 nucleotide sequence: TGTGCCAGCAGCTCCTTTAGCGGGAGGGCCTACAATGAGCAGTTCTTC. Translating it yields CASSSFSGRAYNEQFF. The rearrangement links TRBV7-8 to TRBJ2-1; 11 nucleotides align to TRBD2. V gave up 4 bases and J gave up 2 bases; unmatched junction bases: 4. The CDR3 has 16 residues. Germline V gene lookup returns CDR1 SGHVS and CDR2 FQNEAQ.

This clonotype was counted many times. CDR3 nucleotides: TGTGCCAGCAGTTTAAGCAGGGGGCTTTTCAATGAGCAGTTCTTC. It specifies CASSLSRGLFNEQFF. V is TRBV28 and J is TRBJ2-1; 8 bases fit TRBD1. V trimming: 2 bases; J trimming: 6 bases; junction bases outside the gene matches: 6. CDR1 MDHEN and CDR2 SYDVKM come from the germline V gene. The CDR3 is 15 residues long.

In its sample, this clonotype was seen many times. This chain connects TRBV28 to TRBJ2-7; D not certain. Germline CDR1 reads MDHEN; CDR2 reads SYDVKM. Between the trimmed V and J ends, which lost 7 bases and 6 bases, there was a span of 10 bases. The CDR3 length is 11 residues. For the CDR3, the DNA is TGTGCCAGCACGATTGGTCGCGAGCAGTACTTC. Translated: CASTIGREQYF.

The DNA of the CDR3 is TGTGCCAGCAGTTTATTTCGCGCCCCCTACAATGAGCAGTTCTTC. Translating gives CASSLFRAPYNEQFF. V usage is TRBV27 and J usage is TRBJ2-1; no definite D call. This CDR3 region has 15 residues. Germline V lookup: CDR1 MNHEY, CDR2 SMNVEV (reference sequence). Trimming cost V 1 base and J 2 bases, with 9 bases left between them.

This clonotype was detected ten times or more. The chain is built from TRBV2 and TRBJ2-1; D gene unclear. This CDR3 comprises 15 residues. V was pared by 1 base and J by 3 bases, with 10 bases between. From germline, CDR1 is SNHLY and CDR2 FYNNEI. Written as DNA, the CDR3 is TGTGCCAGCAGTGAAGTCTCAACTATCTACAATGAGCAGTTCTTC. It specifies CASSEVSTIYNEQFF.

This clonotype was recorded a few times. V gene TRBV13 combines with J gene TRBJ2-7; 10 nucleotides align to TRBD2. The J segment lost 0 bases and the V segment lost 0 bases, leaving 5 bases of the junction unmatched. The germline CDR1 and CDR2 sequences are PRHDT and FYEKMQ (reference sequence). This CDR3 is built from 17 residues. CDR3 sequence: CASSLGLAGPFSYEQYF. DNA of the CDR3: TGTGCCAGCAGCTTAGGACTAGCGGGGCCGTTCTCCTACGAGCAGTACTTC.